The clone carrying this TCR beta chain turned up a few times. It was uncontrolled infection, other autoimmune disease, pregnancy or lactation that excluded patients. The data were obtained in a study of T cells in Graves' hyperthyroidism and ophthalmopathy. Amplification of TCR beta CDR3 regions was performed using RNA transcripts as template. TCR CDR3 underwent first-round RT-PCR with the HTBI primer set. TCRdb itself ran the multiplex PCR reads through MiXCR, one entry per CDR3 protein. The profile covers under 650,000 distinct CDR3 sequences, with roughly 15% appearing a single time and 3.8% taken by the ten largest. Trimming cost V 8 bases and J 4 bases; bases outside gene matches: 6. The germline gives CDR1 ENHRY, CDR2 SYGVKD. The CDR3 runs 15 residues.

This clonotype was sampled from a woman aged 30 to 39 with Graves' hyperthyroidism. The chain links TRBV10-3 to TRBJ2-6, with 9 bases lining up with TRBD1. The sample comprised blood. The CDR3 DNA follows: TGTGCCATCGGAGACAGGGGGGTAGGGGCCAACGTCCTGACTTTC. This gives the protein CAIGDRGVGANVLTF.